This TCR beta chain was observed in a study of shared clonotypes between healthy human individuals. Regarding the study as a whole: Across a handful of donors, naive CD4 shared around 5.1%, naive CD8 more than 3%, memory CD4 roughly 2.3%, memory CD8 0.4% to 0.5%. It was the non-shared clonotypes that had lower generation probabilities than clonotypes shared by all four donors. Deeper or shallower sequencing was expected to change how clonotypes are shared among donors.

As to this clone: Its matching antigen is unknown.

From germline, CDR1 is KGHSH and CDR2 LQKENI. CDR3 length equals 12 residues. With 6 bases removed from V and 3 bases from J, the gap between germline ends came to 7 bases. In the original workflow: Without quality scores, immunoSEQ junctional reads could not be filtered like full-length reads. Method: immunoSEQ multiplex PCR; TCRdb's copy keeps in-frame clones and lacks some. Clone size and V and J calls were adopted from that table, with D and trimming inferred from the DNA. The sample gives approximately 640,000 clones, more than 70% of which show up once; about 1.8% is in the top ten. The source is a woman between 25 and 40 years old in good health. Specimen: memory CD4+ T cells sorted from blood. Indicated subset: CD45RA-negative fraction. The rearrangement joins TRBV18 to TRBJ2-3; D not resolved. The DNA of the CDR3 is TGTGCCAGCTCGGGGATGACAGATACGCAGTATTTT. Translated: CASSGMTDTQYF.